One sample yielded the 18 T cell receptor beta chains listed below, sequenced in a study of graft-versus-host responses after intestinal transplantation. The repertoire was sequenced with immunoSEQ multiplex PCR; TCRdb's copy has only in-frame clones and lacks some. The table lists about 29,000 clones, 80% to 85% of them singletons. Processing released intraepithelial and lamina propria lymphocytes from the graft tissue. Material: ileum tissue, obtained 98 days after intestinal transplantation. The receptors were sampled from a human patient who received an intestinal transplant, so some T cells may come from the graft donor.

The V and J genes are TRBV5-1 and TRBJ2-7; D is unresolved. This CDR3 has 14 amino acids. The V and J ends lost 0 bases and 6 bases respectively, with 13 bases between them. From germline, CDR1 is SGHRS and CDR2 YFSETQ. The CDR3 loop is CASSLEASLSEQYF. CDR3 coding DNA: TGCGCCAGCAGCTTGGAAGCAAGTCTCTCCGAGCAGTACTTC.

This chain joins TRBV6-6 and TRBJ2-2; 7 bases map to TRBD2. Losses at the gene ends were 2 bases for V and 6 bases for J; bases not matched to a gene: 9. This CDR3 comprises 16 residues. Germline V lookup: CDR1 MNHNY, CDR2 SVGAGI (reference sequence). CDR3 sequence: CASSYLSLATSGELFF. In nucleotides, the CDR3 is TGTGCCAGCAGTTACCTGTCACTAGCGACGTCCGGGGAGCTGTTTTTT.

The chain is built from TRBV5-5 and TRBJ1-4; 8 bases line up with TRBD1. The V gene end was trimmed by 4 bases and the J gene end by 2 bases; junction bases not matched to a gene: 10. CDR3 length: 17 residues. Germline V gives CDR1 SGHKS, CDR2 YYEKEE (reference sequence). CDR3 loop: CASSPQGGGVTNEKLFF. The DNA of the CDR3 is TGTGCCAGCAGCCCACAGGGGGGAGGGGTGACTAATGAAAAACTGTTTTTT.

The rearrangement uses TRBV6-6 and TRBJ1-5; D is unclear. Germline V gene sequence: CDR1 MNHNY, CDR2 SVGAGI (reference sequence). V was shortened by 2 bases and J by 0 bases, with 8 bases between the two germline ends. The CDR3 is 15 residues long. Here the CDR3 DNA reads TGTGCCAGCAGTTACAGAAACCCTAGCAATCAGCCCCAGCATTTT. Encoded protein: CASSYRNPSNQPQHF.

This sequence joins TRBV6-1 and TRBJ2-7; 10 bases line up with TRBD2. Germline V gene lookup returns CDR1 MNHNS and CDR2 SASEGT. The CDR3 consists of 15 residues. Trimming removed 4 bases from V and 2 bases from J; junction bases left unmatched: 5. The CDR3: CASSASGGQTYEQYF. As DNA, the CDR3 is TGTGCCAGCAGTGCTAGCGGGGGCCAAACCTACGAGCAGTACTTC.

The chain links TRBV4-1 to TRBJ2-2; D may be TRBD2 (6 bases). The germline V gene encodes CDR1 MGHRA and CDR2 YSYEKL. Trimming stripped 2 bases from V and 4 bases from J, with 8 bases between. The CDR3 has 14 residues. CDR3 protein: CASSQRGGTGELFF. The CDR3 DNA is TGCGCCAGCAGCCAACGGGGAGGCACCGGGGAGCTGTTTTTT.

This clone has just one count. This chain uses TRBV27 with TRBJ1-4; TRBD1 aligns across 11 bases. The ends lost 5 bases at V and 6 bases at J; junction bases unmatched: 2. This CDR3 has 14 amino acids. Germline V gene lookup returns CDR1 MNHEY and CDR2 SMNVEV (reference sequence). The CDR3 nucleotides are TGTGCCAGCAGTCCGGGACAGGGGGATGAAAAACTGTTTTTT. Protein sequence: CASSPGQGDEKLFF.

This clone has more than one count but fewer than ten. The genes are TRBV19 and TRBJ1-2, with D unclear. V dropped 2 bases and J dropped 4 bases, with 14 bases sitting between them. Germline CDR1 reads LNHDA; CDR2 reads SQIVND (reference sequence). This CDR3 contains 15 residues. The CDR3 coding sequence is TGTGCCAGTAGTATAAGTGAGGATGATATCTATGGCTACACCTTC. Translation: CASSISEDDIYGYTF.

This clone was observed a handful of times. CDR3 nucleotide sequence: TGTGCCAGCAGTTCCCCGGGAAAGGACGACGAGCAGTACTTC. Protein product: CASSSPGKDDEQYF. The V call is TRBV7-9, the J call TRBJ2-7; the D gene is possibly TRBD2 (5 bases). V was pared by 6 bases and J by 5 bases, with 17 bases between. The CDR3 is 14 amino acids. Germline V gene sequence: CDR1 SEHNR, CDR2 FQNEAQ (reference sequence). Supplemented by reference TRBV7-9 and TRBJ2-7, the full variable domain reads DTGVSQNPRHKITKRGQNVTFRCDPISEHNRLYWYRQTLGQGPEFLTYFQNEAQLEKSRLLSDRFSAERPKGSFSTLEIQRTEQGDSAMYLCASSSPGKDDEQYFGPGTRLTVT.

The chain has TRBV14 and TRBJ2-7; D might be TRBD2 (5 bases). The CDR3 runs 15 residues. Deletions cut 3 bases from V and 3 bases from J, with 15 bases between. Germline CDR1 SGHDN, CDR2 FVKESK. CDR3 in amino acids: CASSHSSGESYEQYF. The CDR3 DNA sequence: TGTGCCAGCAGCCACTCTTCCGGGGAGAGCTACGAGCAGTACTTC.

V is TRBV7-9 and J is TRBJ2-5; 7 nucleotides align to TRBD1. The V segment lost 1 base and the J segment 3 bases; nucleotides outside the gene matches: 2. The CDR3 contains 14 residues. Germline V gene sequence: CDR1 SEHNR, CDR2 FQNEAQ (reference sequence). CDR3: CASSLGDSEETQYF. For the CDR3, the DNA is TGTGCCAGCAGCTTAGGGGACAGTGAAGAGACCCAGTACTTC.

This CDR3 reads CASSQDRVNEQFF. The CDR3, as DNA: TGTGCCAGCTCACAAGACAGGGTGAATGAGCAGTTCTTC. This chain uses TRBV18 with TRBJ2-1; 7 nucleotides agree with TRBD1. The CDR3 sequence is 13 residues long. V lost 4 bases, J lost 7 bases, and 4 bases stayed unmatched. CDR1 is KGHSH, CDR2 LQKENI, per germline.

Only one count was recorded for this clone. This chain links TRBV12-5 with TRBJ1-1; TRBD1 agrees at 8 bases. Germline V gives CDR1 LGHNT, CDR2 FRNRAP. The CDR3 has 16 amino acids. The junction had 10 bases not matched to a gene; V was cut back by 3 bases and J by 4 bases. CDR3 sequence reads: CASGLRQGLLVTEAFF. The CDR3, as DNA: TGTGCTAGTGGTTTAAGACAGGGGTTGTTGGTCACTGAAGCTTTCTTT.

This chain links TRBV12-5 with TRBJ2-4, with 10 nucleotides matching TRBD2. Looked up from germline, CDR1 is LGHNT and CDR2 is FRNRAP. The CDR3 consists of 20 residues. V shed 0 bases and J 1 base; nucleotides not matched to a gene: 12. The CDR3 region has the DNA TGTGCTAGTGGTTTGGTAGTAGGTCTAGCGGGGGCCGGGGCCAAAAACATTCAGTACTTC. This translates into CASGLVVGLAGAGAKNIQYF.

This clone was detected only a few times. The V and J genes are TRBV19 and TRBJ1-3, with TRBD1 as a possible D gene (5 bases). This CDR3 is built from 15 residues. Germline V gene sequence: CDR1 LNHDA, CDR2 SQIVND (reference sequence). Trimming removed 6 bases at V and 0 bases at J, with 12 bases between. The CDR3 protein is CASSRQTPSGNTIYF. The CDR3 region has the DNA TGTGCCAGTAGCCGACAGACTCCCTCTGGAAACACCATATATTTT. The entire variable domain, with the rest obtained from reference TRBV19 and TRBJ1-3, is as follows: DGGITQSPKYLFRKEGQNVTLSCEQNLNHDAMYWYRQDPGQGLRLIYYSQIVNDFQKGDIAEGYSVSREKKESFPLTVTSAQKNPTAFYLCASSRQTPSGNTIYFGEGSWLTVV.

This chain joins TRBV19 and TRBJ1-2; D may be TRBD1 (6 bases). V dropped 9 bases and J dropped 4 bases, with 18 bases sitting between them. The CDR3 is 14 residues long. CDR1 and CDR2 from the germline V gene are LNHDA and SQIVND (reference sequence). Here the CDR3 DNA reads TGTGCCAGCAAGTATGTTGGGGGCGGCTATGGCTACACCTTC. It is translated as CASKYVGGGYGYTF.

The chain recombines TRBV27 with TRBJ2-7; 14 nucleotides agree with TRBD2. The germline CDR1 and CDR2 sequences are MNHEY and SMNVEV (reference sequence). J was trimmed by 0 bases and V by 4 bases; bases with no gene match: 17. The CDR3 sequence is 21 residues long. The CDR3 protein is CASSSLPQGLAGAFSSYEQYF. CDR3 in DNA: TGTGCCAGCAGTTCCTTACCCCAGGGACTAGCGGGGGCCTTTTCCTCCTACGAGCAGTACTTC.

On this clone: Lacking the conserved final phenylalanine or tryptophan, this CDR3 likely reflects a read error. The DNA is omitted, as the CDR3 cannot be located on it reliably, and the CDR3 follows TCRdb's listing. The chain recombines TRBV10-3 with TRBJ1-1. Germline lookup yields CDR1 ENHRY and CDR2 SYGVKD. The CDR3 length is 12 residues, termini included. The CDR3 here is CAISEQQRTIMI.